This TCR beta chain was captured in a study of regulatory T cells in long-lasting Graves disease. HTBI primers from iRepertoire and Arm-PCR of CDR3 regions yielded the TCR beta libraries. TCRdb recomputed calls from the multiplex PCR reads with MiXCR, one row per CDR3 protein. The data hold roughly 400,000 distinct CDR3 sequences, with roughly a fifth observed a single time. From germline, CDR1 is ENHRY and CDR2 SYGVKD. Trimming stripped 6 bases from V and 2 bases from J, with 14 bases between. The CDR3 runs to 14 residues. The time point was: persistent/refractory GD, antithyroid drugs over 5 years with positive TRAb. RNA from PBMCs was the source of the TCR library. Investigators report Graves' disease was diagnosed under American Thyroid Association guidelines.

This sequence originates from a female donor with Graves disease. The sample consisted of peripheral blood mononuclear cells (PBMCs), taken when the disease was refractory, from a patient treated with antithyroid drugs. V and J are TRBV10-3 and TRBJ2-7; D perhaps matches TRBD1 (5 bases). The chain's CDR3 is CAIREDRRTYEQYF. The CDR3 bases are TGTGCCATCAGGGAAGACAGACGAACCTACGAGCAGTACTTC.